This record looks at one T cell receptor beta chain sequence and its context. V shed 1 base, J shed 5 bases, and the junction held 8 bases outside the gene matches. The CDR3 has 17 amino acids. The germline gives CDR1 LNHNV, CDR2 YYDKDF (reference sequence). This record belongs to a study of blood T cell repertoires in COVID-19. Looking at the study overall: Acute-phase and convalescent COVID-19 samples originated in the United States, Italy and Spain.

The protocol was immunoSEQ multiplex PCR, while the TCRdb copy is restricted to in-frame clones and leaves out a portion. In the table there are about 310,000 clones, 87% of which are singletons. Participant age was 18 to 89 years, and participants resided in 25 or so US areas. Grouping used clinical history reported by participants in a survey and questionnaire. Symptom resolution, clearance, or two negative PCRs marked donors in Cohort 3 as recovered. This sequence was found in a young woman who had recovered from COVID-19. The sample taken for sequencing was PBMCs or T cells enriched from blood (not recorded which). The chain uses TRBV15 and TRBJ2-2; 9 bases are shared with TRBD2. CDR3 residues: CATSRVLAGWGTGELFF. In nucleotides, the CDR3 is TGTGCCACCAGCAGAGTGCTAGCGGGGTGGGGAACCGGGGAGCTGTTTTTT.